This TCR beta chain was found in a study of blood T cell repertoires in COVID-19 (dated by TCRdb to 2018 to 2020). Turning to the overall study: Collaborator samples came from the United States, Italy and Spain and covered acute and convalescent phases of COVID-19. The prospective study material was composed of cDNA or gDNA derived from T cells, B-cell-depleted T cells, or PBMCs. Deeply sampled blood TCRbeta repertoires from subjects exposed to, actively infected with, or recovered from COVID-19 were included in the dataset. The repertoires were released in a freely available public database meant as a resource for research on the immune response to SARS-CoV-2. Samples were obtained from the ongoing ImmuneRACE study (first 160 participants) and from 1,254 subjects provided by 6 global collaborators. The sample metadata nearly always contained a de-identified subject ID, COVID-19 status, age in years and sex. Where available, HLA class I and class II types were obtained from metadata supplied by the sample provider rather than from assay-based typing. Summary of the overall study and its limitations: The amount of clinical and demographic metadata varied by source and participant and was provided uncurated.

Whole blood was collected in K2EDTA tubes by collaborating institutions according to the institutions' own protocols. Collaborator samples were shipped for TCRbeta analysis as frozen whole blood, isolated PBMCs, or DNA extracted from either sample type. About this clone: Its recognized antigen is unknown. Per-base qualities were not stored, and no clone one base away is much larger.

The CDR3 measures 15 amino acids from cysteine to valine. The kept DNA is CDR3 alone, 45 bases in frame from the first base. Between the V and J ends, shortened by 3 bases and 6 bases respectively, the junction contains 19 bases. CDR1 and CDR2 are read off the germline V gene as SGHDT and YYEEEE. TCRbeta CDR3 regions were amplified from genomic DNA using the immunoSEQ Assay, a bias-controlled multiplex PCR. Under the source paper's analysis protocol: The number of nucleated cells in each sample was estimated by amplification of reference gene primers within the assay. To quantify the absolute abundance of each unique TCRbeta CDR3 rearrangement, sequence reads were collapsed and filtered. Productive Simpson clonality was computed per sample as the square root of Simpson's diversity index over productive rearrangements. The clones in this table, taken by TCRdb from immuneACCESS, are in-frame only. Not every clone is retained; where verified, under half of the shortfall comes from an unresolved V gene, and the cause of the rest is unknown. From that table come the V and J calls and clone size; the DNA was used to work out D and trimming. The sample table holds about 36,000 clones, of which around 87% were seen once. The biggest ten clones account for around 21% of the sample.

Material: peripheral blood. The chain is made from TRBV5-6 and TRBJ2-7, with TRBD1 tentatively as D gene (7 bases match). The receptor was isolated from a man aged 60 to 69 with acute or convalescent COVID-19. For the CDR3, the sequence is CASSSSQTQGGEQYV. The nucleotide sequence is TGTGCCAGCAGCTCCTCCCAAACGCAGGGGGGCGAGCAGTACGTC.